This TCR beta chain was retrieved from a study of blood T cell repertoires in COVID-19. Across the study: Whether acute or convalescent, the COVID-19 samples came from the United States, Italy and Spain. The analysed material was cDNA or gDNA that came from T cells, B-cell-depleted T cells, or PBMCs.

CDR1 and CDR2 from the germline V gene are MNHEY and SVGAGI. This CDR3 is built from 12 residues. V lost 6 bases and J lost 10, with 13 bases in between. Followed over time, Seattle patients had been enrolled while infection was active. Per the original methods: Counts of nucleated cells, estimated from reference gene primer amplification, were obtained. TCRdb's table, derived via immunoSEQ multiplex PCR, lists solely in-frame clones and lacks some. That table is the source of V, J and clone size, and D and trimming were worked out from the DNA. This sample carries about 310,000 clones, roughly 90% of them seen once, and the ten largest clones take less than 3%.

Sequencing was performed on peripheral blood. This chain uses TRBV6-5 with TRBJ2-1; D is unclear. The clonotype was recovered from a woman aged 25 to 39 with COVID-19, enrolled during active disease. CDR3 amino acids: CASSLNLREQFF. As DNA, the CDR3 is TGTGCCAGCAGCTTAAACTTACGGGAGCAGTTCTTC.